Listed here are 9 T cell receptor beta chains from one sample, sequenced in a study of PD-1 blockade in classical Hodgkin lymphoma. Profiled with immunoSEQ multiplex PCR; TCRdb holds only in-frame clones, not every one. The repertoire consists of 43,000 or so clones, with 88% occurring once and the leading ten covering 8% to 10%. All the patients suffered relapse after autologous stem cell transplantation, and brentuximab vedotin exposure differed. This sample comprised peripheral blood mononuclear cells (PBMCs), obtained at baseline. The receptors were gathered from a human donor with classical Hodgkin lymphoma.

The V and J genes are TRBV6-1 and TRBJ2-7; 10 bases match TRBD1. The CDR3 has 16 amino acids. V lost 2 bases, J lost 7 bases, and 11 bases stayed unmatched. Looked up from germline, CDR1 is MNHNS and CDR2 is SASEGT. The CDR3 region has the DNA TGTGCCAGCAGTGAAATTTGGGGACAGGGGACGGGTGAGCAGTACTTC. Protein: CASSEIWGQGTGEQYF.

CDR3: CASSQNSMNTEAFF. CDR3 DNA sequence: TGCGCCAGCAGCCAAAATTCTATGAACACTGAAGCTTTCTTT. The chain links TRBV4-1 to TRBJ1-1; no firm D call. V shed 2 bases and J shed 0 bases, with 7 bases lying between them. CDR3 length: 14 residues. Germline values: CDR1 MGHRA, CDR2 YSYEKL.

The rearrangement joins TRBV5-1 to TRBJ2-2; maybe TRBD2 (5 bases). The CDR3 extends over 14 amino acids. V lost 3 bases and J 3 bases, leaving 9 bases between the germline ends. CDR1 and CDR2 from the germline V gene are SGHRS and YFSETQ. This CDR3 reads CASSSDYYTGELFF. CDR3 coding DNA: TGCGCCAGCAGCTCCGACTATTACACCGGGGAGCTGTTTTTT.

The chain joins TRBV13 to TRBJ2-3; D is tentatively TRBD1 or TRBD2 (5 bases each). The germline V and J ends were trimmed by 3 bases and 0 bases, with 7 bases remaining between them. CDR1 is PRHDT and CDR2 is FYEKMQ in the germline V gene (reference sequence). The CDR3 spans 14 residues. The chain's CDR3 is CASSLGESTDTQYF. Here the CDR3 DNA reads TGTGCCAGCAGCTTGGGGGAGAGCACAGATACGCAGTATTTT.

The chain joins TRBV11-2 to TRBJ1-2; 9 nucleotides agree with TRBD1. The V and J ends lost 1 base and 3 bases, in that order; junction bases with no gene match: 0. Germline values: CDR1 SGHAT, CDR2 FQNNGV. The CDR3 spans 14 residues. The DNA for the CDR3 is TGTGCCAGCAGCTTAGGGACAGGGGACTATGGCTACACCTTC. This gives the protein CASSLGTGDYGYTF.

This chain uses TRBV7-9 with TRBJ1-2, with 12 bases lining up with TRBD1. Germline V gene data show CDR1 as SEHNR and CDR2 as FQNEAQ (reference sequence). This CDR3 is 16 amino acids long. V lost 5 bases, J lost 4 bases, and 8 bases stayed unmatched. In DNA form, the CDR3 reads TGTGCCAGCAGCCCAAGGGACAGGGGGCAGGTCTATGGCTACACCTTC. Its translation: CASSPRDRGQVYGYTF.

The J gene is TRBJ2-5, the V gene TRBV7-3; the match to TRBD2 covers 8 bases. The CDR3 is 15 amino acids. V was clipped by 2 bases and J by 2 bases; unmatched bases: 4. CDR1 and CDR2 from the germline V gene are SGHTA and FQGTGA. CDR3 residues: CASSLGLAPQETQYF. For the CDR3, the DNA is TGTGCCAGCAGCTTAGGACTAGCCCCACAAGAGACCCAGTACTTC.

The gene calls are TRBV10-1 and TRBJ2-7, with D perhaps matching TRBD2 (5 bases). Per germline, CDR1 WNHNN and CDR2 SYGVQD (reference sequence). V was trimmed by 5 bases and J by 1 base, leaving 9 bases between them. This CDR3 is built from 13 residues. Here the CDR3 reads CASSTAGSYEQYF. DNA for the CDR3: TGCGCCAGCAGTACCGCGGGTTCCTACGAGCAGTACTTC.

This chain uses TRBV25-1 with TRBJ2-1; no reliable D call. The germline V gene encodes CDR1 MGHDK and CDR2 SYGVNS. The V end lost 4 bases, the J end lost 6 bases, and 10 bases lay between the germline ends. This CDR3 has 13 residues. The CDR3, as DNA: TGTGCCAGCAGTGTGCGCGCTTTCAATGAGCAGTTCTTC. Its translation: CASSVRAFNEQFF.